A single sample gave rise to the 10 T cell receptor beta chains below, sequenced in a study of cytomegalovirus exposure and HLA in healthy donors. Assay used: immunoSEQ multiplex PCR; TCRdb lists only in-frame clones, some missing. Among 250,000 to 350,000 clones listed, around 90% were seen once. Material: PBMCs. The source is a man aged 30 to 39 in good health and CMV-seronegative.

This clone was recorded a few times. The V and J genes are TRBV5-6 and TRBJ2-1, with 10 nucleotides matching TRBD2. CDR3 size: 17 residues. V lost 2 bases to trimming and J lost 7 bases; unmatched junction nucleotides: 12. The germline CDR1 and CDR2 sequences are SGHDT and YYEEEE. In DNA form, the CDR3 reads TGTGCCAGCAGCTTTCGGCGTCTAGCGGGGGCCTGGAATGAGCAGTTCTTC. Residues: CASSFRRLAGAWNEQFF. Looking up the rest from reference TRBV5-6 and TRBJ2-1 gives the full variable domain: DAGVTQSPTHLIKTRGQQVTLRCSPKSGHDTVSWYQQALGQGPQFIFQYYEEEERQRGNFPDRFSGHQFPNYSSELNVNALLLGDSALYLCASSFRRLAGAWNEQFFGPGTRLTVL.

V and J are TRBV4-1 and TRBJ2-7, with D possibly being TRBD1 (7 bases). V lost 4 bases and J lost 5, with 21 bases in between. This CDR3 spans 16 amino acids. Germline V gene data show CDR1 as MGHRA and CDR2 as YSYEKL. CDR3 sequence (DNA): TGCGCCAGCAGCCTCACCGGCGGGACAGCTCCTGACGAGCAGTACTTC. This translates into CASSLTGGTAPDEQYF.

V is TRBV29-1 and J is TRBJ2-1, with 11 nucleotides matching TRBD2. This CDR3 has 17 residues. The trim removed 1 base at V and 5 bases at J, leaving 10 bases unmatched. Germline CDR1 and CDR2: SQVTM and ANQGSEA. The CDR3 protein is CSVEGLAGGYPNNEQFF. As DNA, the CDR3 is TGCAGCGTTGAAGGGCTAGCGGGGGGTTACCCTAACAATGAGCAGTTCTTC.

V and J are TRBV19 and TRBJ1-1, with D uncertain. The CDR3 loop spans 14 amino acids. The germline V and J ends were trimmed by 5 bases and 4 bases, with 14 bases remaining between them. Per germline, CDR1 LNHDA and CDR2 SQIVND (reference sequence). Here the CDR3 reads CASSVAGLITEAFF. DNA of the CDR3: TGTGCCAGTAGTGTCGCGGGTCTGATCACTGAAGCTTTCTTT.

The chain has TRBV9 and TRBJ2-7, with 10 bases aligning to TRBD2. This CDR3 has 15 amino acids. Germline V CDR1 and CDR2: SGDLS, YYNGEE. Unmatched junction bases numbered 7, after V lost 4 bases and J lost 3 bases. The CDR3 reads CASSPAGGSIYEQYF. Here the CDR3 DNA reads TGTGCCAGCAGCCCAGCGGGGGGGAGCATCTACGAGCAGTACTTC. Variable domain in full (rest from reference TRBV9 and TRBJ2-7): DSGVTQTPKHLITATGQRVTLRCSPRSGDLSVYWYQQSLDQGLQFLIQYYNGEERAKGNILERFSAQQFPDLHSELNLSSLELGDSALYFCASSPAGGSIYEQYFGPGTRLTVT.

The chain couples TRBV4-3 to TRBJ2-1, with a weak D call TRBD2 (5 bases). The germline V gene has CDR1 LGHNA and CDR2 YSLEER. Trimming left V 3 bases short and J 4 bases short, with 16 bases between. The CDR3 contains 16 residues. CDR3 nucleotide sequence: TGCGCCAGCAGCCAGGAGGCTTACGGAACTTACAATGAGCAGTTCTTC. It yields the protein CASSQEAYGTYNEQFF.

The chain is built from TRBV7-9 and TRBJ1-2; D remains ambiguous. Trimming pared 4 bases from V and 5 bases from J, leaving 14 bases between. This CDR3 is 14 amino acids long. In germline, CDR1 is SEHNR, CDR2 FQNEAQ (reference sequence). The CDR3: CASSSTSAGYGYTF. In nucleotides, the CDR3 is TGTGCCAGCAGCTCAACATCGGCGGGTTATGGCTACACCTTC.

The chain uses TRBV5-1 and TRBJ2-7; the D is unclear. This CDR3 is 15 amino acids long. The V gene lost 0 bases and the J gene lost 2 bases, with 12 bases spanning the gap. CDR1 is SGHRS, CDR2 YFSETQ, per germline. CDR3: CASSLDLGRTYEQYF. For the CDR3, the DNA is TGCGCCAGCAGCTTGGATCTGGGCCGGACCTACGAGCAGTACTTC. Full variable domain (rest looked up from reference TRBV5-1 and TRBJ2-7): KAGVTQTPRYLIKTRGQQVTLSCSPISGHRSVSWYQQTPGQGLQFLFEYFSETQRNKGNFPGRFSGRQFSNSRSEMNVSTLELGDSALYLCASSLDLGRTYEQYFGPGTRLTVT.

CDR3: CASSTDRGAYNEQFF. In DNA, the CDR3 is TGTGCCAGTAGTACGGACAGGGGGGCGTACAATGAGCAGTTCTTC. V gene TRBV19 combines with J gene TRBJ2-1; 10 nucleotides match TRBD1. The CDR3 runs to 15 residues. Trimming cost V 4 bases and J 4 bases; bases outside gene matches: 4. CDR1 and CDR2 from the germline V gene are LNHDA and SQIVND (reference sequence). The whole variable domain, filled in from reference TRBV19 and TRBJ2-1, reads DGGITQSPKYLFRKEGQNVTLSCEQNLNHDAMYWYRQDPGQGLRLIYYSQIVNDFQKGDIAEGYSVSREKKESFPLTVTSAQKNPTAFYLCASSTDRGAYNEQFFGPGTRLTVL.

The chain couples TRBV5-4 to TRBJ1-5; TRBD1 aligns across 7 bases. J gave up 4 bases and V 0 bases, and 4 bases lay outside the gene matches. CDR1 is SGHNT, CDR2 YYREEE, per germline (reference sequence). This CDR3 has 15 amino acids. CDR3 in amino acids: CASSLVTGVNQPQHF. The CDR3 DNA follows: TGTGCCAGCAGCTTGGTAACAGGGGTAAATCAGCCCCAGCATTTT.